Listed below are T cell receptor beta chains from one sample, sequenced in a study of Ad26.COV2.S vaccination and SARS-CoV-2 variants. Assay: immunoSEQ multiplex PCR; the TCRdb copy retains only in-frame clones and omits some. The repertoire has about 680,000 clones, around 90% of them found once; the top ten carry around 1.5%. Sequencing was performed on peripheral blood, taken in a trial of Ad26.COV2.S vaccine versus placebo. Source of these receptors: a person aged 18-60 years who received the Ad26.COV2.S COVID-19 vaccine or a placebo. Each CDR3 is given with its conserved first and last residue. The D gene is left open where the match is weak. A row's size may be missing; if present it is once, few, many or a size class.

D gene,J gene,V gene,clone size,CDR3 protein,CDR3 DNA
TRBD1,TRBJ2-1,TRBV2,once,CASSGDRGSYNEQFF,TGTGCCAGCAGCGGGGACAGGGGGTCCTACAATGAGCAGTTCTTC
-,TRBJ2-7,TRBV4-2,-,CASSQVLGGEQYF,TGTGCCAGCAGCCAAGTGCTTGGGGGCGAGCAGTACTTC
-,TRBJ2-7,TRBV11-2,-,CASSPLGVQYF,TGTGCCAGCAGCCCGCTGGGAGTGCAGTACTTC
-,TRBJ2-2,TRBV2,-,CASSEIRGGSNGELFF,TGTGCCAGCAGTGAAATCCGTGGGGGGAGCAACGGGGAGCTGTTTTTT
-,TRBJ2-7,TRBV18,many,CASSPPQRGRNEQYF,TGTGCCAGCTCACCACCGCAACGGGGGAGGAACGAGCAGTACTTC
TRBD1,TRBJ2-2,TRBV3-1/TRBV3-2,-,CASSLGTANTGELFF,TGTGCCAGCAGCCTCGGGACAGCGAACACCGGGGAGCTGTTTTTT
-,TRBJ1-5,TRBV19,few,CASSIVGSQPQHF,TGTGCCAGTAGTATTGTAGGGTCCCAGCCCCAGCATTTT
-,TRBJ1-5,TRBV6-1,-,CASSEQGRYQPQHF,TGTGCCAGCAGTGAACAGGGGAGGTATCAGCCCCAGCATTTT
-,TRBJ2-2,TRBV5-1,-,CASSPAIGTIQAGELFF,TGCGCCAGCAGCCCGGCGATAGGGACAATTCAAGCCGGGGAGCTGTTTTTT
-,TRBJ1-6,TRBV6-6,-,CASKTDNNSPLHF,TGTGCCAGCAAGACGGACAATAATTCACCCCTCCACTTT
-,TRBJ2-7,TRBV10-3,-,CAISEVENPYEQYF,TGTGCCATCAGTGAGGTAGAAAACCCCTACGAGCAGTACTTC
-,TRBJ2-7,TRBV19,few,CASMDRAYEQYF,TGTGCCAGTATGGACCGGGCTTACGAGCAGTACTTC
-,TRBJ2-3,TRBV19,-,CASSIVLAVTSTDTQYF,TGTGCCAGTAGTATTGTCCTAGCAGTCACTAGCACAGATACGCAGTATTTT
TRBD1,TRBJ2-1,TRBV29-1,-,CSVLRGNEQFF,TGCAGCGTGCTCAGGGGGAATGAGCAGTTCTTC
TRBD2,TRBJ2-5,TRBV29-1,once,CSVEVGTRAETQYF,TGCAGCGTTGAAGTGGGGACTAGGGCGGAGACCCAGTACTTC
TRBD1,TRBJ1-6,TRBV5-1,-,CASSAGQGTYSPLHF,TGCGCCAGCAGCGCTGGACAGGGAACGTATTCACCCCTCCACTTT
TRBD2,TRBJ2-1,TRBV5-1,-,CASSFSPSGGYNEQFF,TGCGCCAGCAGCTTTTCTCCTAGCGGGGGTTACAATGAGCAGTTCTTC
TRBD2,TRBJ2-1,TRBV6-5,-,CASSSGSGNEQFF,TGTGCCAGTTCTAGCGGGAGTGGCAATGAGCAGTTCTTC
TRBD1,TRBJ1-2,TRBV3-1/TRBV3-2,-,CASSLRDRENGYTF,TGTGCCAGCAGCCTCCGGGACAGGGAAAATGGCTACACCTTC
-,TRBJ1-6,TRBV6-1,-,CASSESLGSSYNSPLHF,TGTGCCAGCAGTGAATCGCTCGGCAGCTCCTATAATTCACCCCTCCACTTT
TRBD1,TRBJ2-1,TRBV4-3,once,CASSQDFGQGAESNEQFF,TGCGCCAGCAGCCAAGATTTCGGGCAGGGGGCAGAGTCCAATGAGCAGTTCTTC
-,TRBJ1-1,TRBV3-1/TRBV3-2,-,CASSLVRWANTEAFF,TGTGCCAGCAGCCTTGTTCGGTGGGCGAACACTGAAGCTTTCTTT
-,TRBJ2-3,TRBV10-3,-,CAISVRTDTQYF,TGTGCCATCAGTGTGCGGACGGATACGCAGTATTTT
TRBD1,TRBJ2-3,TRBV25-1,-,CAFGTADTDTQYF,TGTGCCTTCGGGACAGCCGACACAGATACGCAGTATTTT
TRBD2,TRBJ2-2,TRBV4-1,-,CASSQGLAGKNTGELFF,TGCGCCAGCAGCCAGGGACTAGCGGGGAAGAACACCGGGGAGCTGTTTTTT
TRBD1,TRBJ2-3,TRBV6-2/TRBV6-3,once,CASSYGDRDTDTQYF,TGTGCCAGCAGTTACGGGGACAGGGACACAGATACGCAGTATTTT
TRBD2,TRBJ2-3,TRBV10-3,-,CAIRAGGPSTDTQYF,TGTGCCATCAGAGCGGGGGGGCCGAGCACAGATACGCAGTATTTT
TRBD1,TRBJ2-7,TRBV29-1,-,CSVEEPGQGYEQYF,TGCAGCGTTGAAGAGCCGGGACAGGGCTACGAGCAGTACTTC
TRBD2,TRBJ2-5,TRBV7-8,-,CASSLTLAGPEETQYF,TGTGCCAGCAGCTTAACTCTAGCGGGGCCCGAGGAGACCCAGTACTTC
-,TRBJ1-1,TRBV6-6,-,CASSPGTPWRAFF,TGTGCCAGCAGTCCCGGGACCCCTTGGAGGGCTTTCTTT
-,TRBJ2-3,TRBV5-6,-,CASSLVKGSDTQYF,TGTGCCAGCAGCTTGGTAAAGGGATCAGATACGCAGTATTTT
-,TRBJ2-5,TRBV11-2,-,CASSSQETQYF,TGTGCCAGCAGCTCGCAAGAGACCCAGTACTTC
-,TRBJ2-3,TRBV18,-,CASSPLRDTRTDTQYF,TGTGCCAGCTCACCACTTCGGGACACACGCACAGATACGCAGTATTTT
TRBD1,TRBJ1-6,TRBV5-6,few,CASRQGGAYNSPLHF,TGTGCCAGCCGCCAGGGGGGAGCCTATAATTCACCCCTCCACTTT
-,TRBJ1-1,TRBV9,few,CASSVDTYTEAFF,TGTGCCAGCAGCGTTGACACTTACACTGAAGCTTTCTTT
TRBD1,TRBJ2-7,TRBV2,-,CASGQGNYEQYF,TGTGCCAGCGGACAGGGGAACTACGAGCAGTACTTC
-,TRBJ2-2,TRBV2,-,CASSTQGYTGELFF,TGTGCCAGCAGTACGCAGGGGTATACCGGGGAGCTGTTTTTT
-,TRBJ1-4,TRBV19,once,CASSIWGSNEKLFF,TGTGCCAGTAGTATTTGGGGGAGTAATGAAAAACTGTTTTTT
-,TRBJ1-5,TRBV3-1/TRBV3-2,-,CASSGSGVGVQPQHF,TGTGCCAGCAGCGGGTCGGGGGTAGGGGTTCAGCCCCAGCATTTT
TRBD1,TRBJ2-5,TRBV18,-,CASSPLPGQGQETQYF,TGTGCCAGCTCACCGCTCCCGGGACAGGGCCAAGAGACCCAGTACTTC
-,TRBJ2-5,TRBV5-8,-,CASSPEETQYF,TGTGCCAGCAGCCCGGAAGAGACCCAGTACTTC
TRBD2,TRBJ2-5,TRBV7-9,once,CASSPRTSGAETQYF,TGTGCCAGCAGCCCACGGACTAGCGGGGCAGAGACCCAGTACTTC
-,TRBJ2-7,TRBV27,-,CASSYGSARSYEQYF,TGTGCCAGCAGTTACGGATCCGCCCGATCCTACGAGCAGTACTTC
TRBD1,TRBJ2-2,TRBV5-1,-,CASSLAGTGAGELFF,TGCGCCAGCAGCTTGGCTGGGACAGGGGCCGGGGAGCTGTTTTTT
TRBD1,TRBJ2-3,TRBV7-2,-,CASSLGATGTDTQYF,TGTGCCAGCAGCTTAGGTGCGACAGGGACAGATACGCAGTATTTT
-,TRBJ1-6,TRBV7-2,-,CASSFQGANSPLHF,TGTGCCAGCAGCTTTCAGGGTGCTAATTCACCCCTCCACTTT
TRBD1,TRBJ2-3,TRBV10-3,-,CAISEVSQGAGDTQYF,TGTGCCATCAGTGAGGTTTCACAGGGGGCCGGAGATACGCAGTATTTT
TRBD2,TRBJ2-3,TRBV5-5,once,CASSVLSGGSTDTQYF,TGTGCCAGCAGCGTCCTTAGCGGGGGAAGCACAGATACGCAGTATTTT
-,TRBJ1-6,TRBV10-2,-,CASLGSSNSPLHF,TGCGCCAGTTTGGGGAGTTCAAATTCACCCCTCCACTTT
TRBD2,TRBJ2-3,TRBV19,-,CASSMGSGADTQYF,TGTGCCAGTAGTATGGGTAGCGGGGCGGATACGCAGTATTTT
-,TRBJ2-2,TRBV11-2,-,CASSLLIGSNTGELFF,TGTGCCAGCAGCTTACTGATTGGGTCGAACACCGGGGAGCTGTTTTTT
TRBD1,TRBJ1-4,TRBV4-3,-,CASSRTRTGFGEKLFF,TGCGCCAGCAGCCGGACCCGGACAGGGTTTGGAGAAAAACTGTTTTTT
TRBD1,TRBJ2-2,TRBV27,-,CASSEGQVWTGELFF,TGTGCCAGCAGTGAAGGACAGGTTTGGACCGGGGAGCTGTTTTTT
-,TRBJ1-2,TRBV12-3/TRBV12-4,-,CASSSGTYGYTF,TGTGCCAGCAGCTCAGGGACCTATGGCTACACCTTC
-,TRBJ2-7,TRBV5-1,few,CASSLSAGPYEQYF,TGCGCCAGCAGCTTGTCGGCAGGACCCTACGAGCAGTACTTC
-,TRBJ1-1,TRBV30,once,CAWSVSVVAFF,TGTGCCTGGAGTGTGTCAGTCGTAGCTTTCTTT
TRBD1,TRBJ1-6,TRBV30,-,CAWRTGHNSPLHF,TGTGCCTGGAGGACAGGGCATAATTCACCCCTCCACTTT
-,TRBJ1-5,TRBV14,-,CASSQDTRTARDQPQHF,TGTGCCAGCAGCCAAGATACGCGGACAGCGAGGGATCAGCCCCAGCATTTT
-,TRBJ2-2,TRBV19,once,CASSSSRLGELFF,TGTGCCAGTAGTAGTTCCCGGCTTGGGGAGCTGTTTTTT